A single sample gave rise to the 24 T cell receptor beta chains below, sequenced in a study of blood T cell repertoires in COVID-19. Profiling relied on immunoSEQ multiplex PCR, and the TCRdb table lists in-frame clones only, not all of them. The sample yields about 380,000 clones, about 88% seen once. Sequencing was carried out using PBMCs or T cells enriched from blood (not recorded which). The receptors were gathered from a woman aged 25-40 years who had recovered from COVID-19.

This clone turned up a few times. The chain uses TRBV6-5 and TRBJ2-1, with 8 positions matching TRBD2. The CDR3 has 14 amino acids. Germline loops: CDR1 MNHEY, CDR2 SVGAGI. V trimming: 5 bases; J trimming: 8 bases; junction bases outside the gene matches: 8. In DNA form, the CDR3 reads TGTGCCAGCAGTACGGGACTAGAGGCAGATGAGCAGTTCTTC. The encoded protein is CASSTGLEADEQFF.

V and J are TRBV11-3 and TRBJ2-1; 7 bases are shared with TRBD2. Germline V lookup: CDR1 SGHNT, CDR2 YENEEA. The ends lost 1 base at V and 4 bases at J; junction bases unmatched: 7. The CDR3 has 16 amino acids. The CDR3 is CASSLAKTSRYNEQFF. The CDR3 DNA reads TGTGCCAGCAGCTTAGCCAAGACTAGCAGATACAATGAGCAGTTCTTC.

This clone was picked up a small number of times. The chain combines TRBV6-5 with TRBJ2-2, with 10 bases matching TRBD2. Germline V gene sequence: CDR1 MNHEY, CDR2 SVGAGI. With 7 bases clipped from V and 4 bases from J, the junction kept 6 bases outside the gene matches. CDR3 length: 15 amino acids. The CDR3 DNA is TGTGCCAGCACCTCTAGCGGGAGCTCCACCGGGGAGCTGTTTTTT. Translation: CASTSSGSSTGELFF.

In regard to this clone: Other nucleotide sequences in the sample specify the same CDR3. The CDR3 DNA is TGTGCCAGTAGTCAGGGATTGGGCACTGAAGCTTTCTTT. Its protein product is CASSQGLGTEAFF. This chain links TRBV19 with TRBJ1-1; tentatively, D is TRBD1 (5 bases). V was trimmed by 5 bases and J by 4 bases, leaving 11 bases between them. Germline-derived CDR1 and CDR2 are LNHDA and SQIVND (reference sequence). The CDR3 spans 13 residues.

This clone was seen more than once but under ten times. V gene TRBV7-8 combines with J gene TRBJ1-4; 9 positions agree with TRBD1. The V and J ends lost 1 base and 4 bases, in that order; junction bases with no gene match: 4. The germline V gene has CDR1 SGHVS and CDR2 FQNEAQ. The CDR3 extends over 16 amino acids. The CDR3 region has the DNA TGTGCCAGCAGCTTAGATACAGGGGGCGGTAATGAAAAACTGTTTTTT. Translating it yields CASSLDTGGGNEKLFF.

CDR3 nucleotide sequence: TGTGCCAGCTCACCCACGGGACTGGGAGCAACTAATGAAAAACTGTTTTTT. Translating it yields CASSPTGLGATNEKLFF. The J gene is TRBJ1-4, the V gene TRBV18; the D gene is possibly TRBD1 (5 bases). This CDR3 contains 17 residues. Deletions cut 3 bases from V and 0 bases from J, with 14 bases between. From germline, CDR1 is KGHSH and CDR2 LQKENI.

The V and J genes are TRBV28 and TRBJ1-1; 12 bases fit TRBD1. Germline loops: CDR1 MDHEN, CDR2 SYDVKM. Germline trimming cut 6 bases from V and 6 bases from J; bases unmatched to any gene: 8. This CDR3 is 15 amino acids long. CDR3 in amino acids: CASRAPGQGAAEAFF. The CDR3 DNA sequence: TGTGCCAGCAGAGCGCCGGGACAGGGGGCGGCTGAAGCTTTCTTT.

The V and J genes are TRBV19 and TRBJ2-6; TRBD1 agrees at 8 bases. Germline lookup yields CDR1 LNHDA and CDR2 SQIVND (reference sequence). Losses at the gene ends were 6 bases for V and 3 bases for J; bases not matched to a gene: 10. The CDR3 has 17 residues. CDR3 DNA sequence: TGTGCCAGTAGCCCGGGACAGGTAAAAAGTGGGGCCAACGTCCTGACTTTC. As protein: CASSPGQVKSGANVLTF.

This clone was observed a single time. The chain employs TRBV2 and TRBJ2-7; TRBD1 matches at 12 bases. Trimming removed 6 bases from V and 5 bases from J; junction bases left unmatched: 8. The length of the CDR3 is 15 residues. The germline V gene encodes CDR1 SNHLY and CDR2 FYNNEI. As DNA, the CDR3 is TGTGCCAGCAGGGGCTGGGGACAGGGGGCTGACGAGCAGTACTTC. It yields the protein CASRGWGQGADEQYF.

CDR3 loop: CASSGTGGSREQYF. In DNA, the CDR3 is TGTGCCAGCAGTGGGACAGGGGGCTCTCGAGAGCAGTACTTC. The rearrangement uses TRBV27 and TRBJ2-7, with 12 positions matching TRBD1. The junction had 6 bases not matched to a gene; V was cut back by 5 bases and J by 7 bases. In germline, CDR1 is MNHEY, CDR2 SMNVEV (reference sequence). This CDR3 comprises 14 residues.

The chain uses TRBV3-1 (or the pseudogene TRBV3-2) and TRBJ1-6, with a weak D call TRBD1 (5 bases). V was cut by 4 bases and J by 9 bases, with 13 bases left in between. The CDR3 spans 14 residues. Germline-derived CDR1 and CDR2 are LGHDT and YNNKEL (reference sequence). CDR3 loop: CASSPRGGGSPLHF. The CDR3 coding sequence is TGTGCCAGCAGCCCCCGCGGCGGGGGTTCACCCCTCCACTTT.

This clone showed up just once. The rearrangement links TRBV6-1 to TRBJ1-4; 10 bases line up with TRBD1. The CDR3 contains 13 residues. J gave up 7 bases and V 6 bases, and 2 bases lay outside the gene matches. The germline CDR1 and CDR2 sequences are MNHNS and SASEGT. The CDR3 protein is CASRGTGAEKLFF. The CDR3 nucleotides are TGTGCCAGCAGGGGGACAGGGGCTGAAAAACTGTTTTTT.

The chain has TRBV29-1 and TRBJ2-1; TRBD2 matches at 9 bases. Per germline, CDR1 SQVTM and CDR2 ANQGSEA. V dropped 8 bases and J dropped 4; count of bases not matched to a gene: 15. The CDR3 loop spans 16 amino acids. The CDR3 sequence: CSTDGLAGENYNEQFF. DNA of the CDR3: TGCAGCACCGATGGGTTAGCGGGGGAGAATTACAATGAGCAGTTCTTC.

The CDR3 bases are TGTGCCAGCAGCCAACAAGTTCCGGGACTAGAACCCGATGAGCAGTTCTTC. Translating it yields CASSQQVPGLEPDEQFF. The chain couples TRBV3-1 (or the pseudogene TRBV3-2) to TRBJ2-1, with 8 bases identical to TRBD2. Germline V gives CDR1 LGHDT, CDR2 YNNKEL (reference sequence). V trimming: 2 bases; J trimming: 8 bases; junction bases outside the gene matches: 14. The CDR3 length is 17 residues.

The V and J genes are TRBV2 and TRBJ2-1, with 9 bases identical to TRBD1. After removal of 3 bases from V and 6 bases from J, the junction contained 3 bases not matched to a gene. Germline CDR1 and CDR2: SNHLY and FYNNEI. The CDR3 is made up of 14 amino acids. The CDR3: CASSDGQGSNEQFF. The CDR3, as DNA: TGTGCCAGCAGTGATGGACAGGGGAGCAATGAGCAGTTCTTC.

The chain joins TRBV7-2 to TRBJ2-1; a possible D gene is TRBD1 (5 bases). The CDR3 runs to 15 residues. Germline V gene data show CDR1 as SGHTA and CDR2 as FQGNSA. The V end was cut by 5 bases, the J end by 0 bases, with 11 bases between. Here the CDR3 reads CASSLTVSSYNEQFF. In DNA form, the CDR3 reads TGTGCCAGCAGCCTGACAGTGAGCTCCTACAATGAGCAGTTCTTC. Using reference TRBV7-2 and TRBJ2-1 for the parts outside the CDR3, the full variable domain is GAGVSQSPSNKVTEKGKDVELRCDPISGHTALYWYRQSLGQGLEFLIYFQGNSAPDKSGLPSDRFSAERTGGSVSTLTIQRTQQEDSAVYLCASSLTVSSYNEQFFGPGTRLTVL.

CDR3 sequence reads: CASSTGGLRSSYEQYF. DNA for the CDR3: TGTGCCAGCAGTACAGGGGGACTAAGATCCTCCTACGAGCAGTACTTC. The V call is TRBV28, the J call TRBJ2-7; the D gene is possibly TRBD1 (8 bases). This CDR3 region has 16 residues. Trimming left V 5 bases short and J 0 bases short, with 17 bases between. Germline-derived CDR1 and CDR2 are MDHEN and SYDVKM.

This chain joins TRBV5-1 and TRBJ1-1, with D perhaps TRBD1 (6 bases). Germline CDR1 SGHRS, CDR2 YFSETQ. The CDR3 contains 17 residues. The V and J ends lost 7 bases and 0 bases respectively, with 22 bases between them. CDR3: CASSQKGGHKVNTEAFF. Here the CDR3 DNA reads TGCGCCAGCTCACAAAAAGGGGGTCATAAGGTGAACACTGAAGCTTTCTTT. The variable domain in full, with the rest retrieved from reference TRBV5-1 and TRBJ1-1, is KAGVTQTPRYLIKTRGQQVTLSCSPISGHRSVSWYQQTPGQGLQFLFEYFSETQRNKGNFPGRFSGRQFSNSRSEMNVSTLELGDSALYLCASSQKGGHKVNTEAFFGQGTRLTVV.

The CDR3 DNA follows: TGTGCCAGCAACCACAGATATAGCAATCAGCCCCAGCATTTT. Translated: CASNHRYSNQPQHF. The chain joins TRBV27 to TRBJ1-5; D not resolved. Germline V gene lookup returns CDR1 MNHEY and CDR2 SMNVEV (reference sequence). CDR3 size: 14 residues. V lost 7 bases, J lost 0 bases, and 10 bases lay in between.

V is TRBV5-1 and J is TRBJ2-3; 8 bases fit TRBD2. Trimming at V came to 2 bases and at J to 4 bases, leaving 6 bases not matched to a gene. The CDR3 has 15 residues. CDR1 is SGHRS, CDR2 YFSETQ, per germline. This CDR3 reads CASSFGSGISDTQYF. CDR3 nucleotide sequence: TGCGCCAGCAGCTTCGGTAGCGGGATATCAGATACGCAGTATTTT.

The chain combines TRBV19 with TRBJ1-4; TRBD1 is a possible D gene (6 bases). The V gene's germline CDR1 is LNHDA and CDR2 SQIVND (reference sequence). CDR3 length equals 12 residues. The ends were cut back, 8 bases at V and 6 bases at J, with 10 bases in the middle. The CDR3 is CASGGRDEKLFF. For the CDR3, the DNA is TGTGCCAGTGGGGGCAGGGATGAAAAACTGTTTTTT.

The chain has TRBV19 and TRBJ1-5; D is unresolved. CDR1 LNHDA and CDR2 SQIVND come from the germline V gene (reference sequence). The V and J ends lost 3 bases and 6 bases respectively, with 9 bases between them. The CDR3 contains 13 residues. The CDR3 here is CASSIEGSQPQHF. The CDR3 DNA reads TGTGCCAGTAGTATTGAGGGTAGTCAGCCCCAGCATTTT.

This chain links TRBV19 with TRBJ2-1; 7 bases fit TRBD1. Germline loops: CDR1 LNHDA, CDR2 SQIVND (reference sequence). Trimming took 5 bases from V and 3 from J; bases not matched to a gene: 7. This CDR3 has 15 amino acids. CDR3 protein: CASSAPGQIYNEQFF. The CDR3 bases are TGTGCCAGTAGTGCCCCGGGACAGATCTACAATGAGCAGTTCTTC. The entire variable domain, with the rest obtained from reference TRBV19 and TRBJ2-1, is as follows: DGGITQSPKYLFRKEGQNVTLSCEQNLNHDAMYWYRQDPGQGLRLIYYSQIVNDFQKGDIAEGYSVSREKKESFPLTVTSAQKNPTAFYLCASSAPGQIYNEQFFGPGTRLTVL.

CDR3 sequence reads: CASSLTGTGPGGYTF. DNA for the CDR3: TGTGCCAGCAGTTTGACCGGGACAGGGCCGGGAGGCTACACCTTC. The V and J genes are TRBV27 and TRBJ1-2; 9 nucleotides match TRBD1. CDR3 size: 15 residues. Germline CDR1 MNHEY, CDR2 SMNVEV (reference sequence). V trimming: 3 bases; J trimming: 8 bases; junction bases outside the gene matches: 10.